The next 26 T cell receptor beta chains were all read from a single sample in a study of control samples from healthy donors and cancer patients (dated by TCRdb to the early 2020s). Library preparation was by the immunoSEQ multiplex PCR assay. This immuneACCESS table, as held by TCRdb, lists in-frame sequences with V and J called but not all clones. Of the missing ones, under half trace to an unresolved V gene in checked studies; the others have no known cause. This sample holds 78,000 or so clones; more than 75% were observed only once. The ten largest account for about 15% of the sample. Sample: blood. The receptors here all came from a man aged 45-65 years in good health.

V gene TRBV4-2 combines with J gene TRBJ1-1, with D possibly being TRBD1 (5 bases). V shed 0 bases and J shed 7 bases, with 21 bases lying between them. The CDR3 extends over 17 amino acids. Germline CDR1 reads LGHNA; CDR2 reads YNFKEQ. CDR3 sequence (DNA): TGTGCCAGCAGCCAAGAATATGGGGCCGGGGTTAGAAGTGAAGCTTTCTTT. Translating it yields CASSQEYGAGVRSEAFF.

The rearrangement joins TRBV5-6 to TRBJ2-7; D remains unclear. Germline CDR1 reads SGHDT; CDR2 reads YYEEEE. The CDR3 length is 12 residues. V gave up 4 bases and J gave up 4 bases, with 9 bases separating them. The CDR3 coding sequence is TGTGCCAGCAGCAAGCCGGAATACGAGCAGTACTTC. Its protein is CASSKPEYEQYF.

As for this clone: In the same sample, other DNA sequences code for this CDR3. V gene TRBV6-5 combines with J gene TRBJ2-3; D unresolved. Germline CDR1 is MNHEY and CDR2 is SVGAGI. Between the trimmed V and J ends, which lost 2 bases and 1 base, there was a span of 4 bases. This CDR3 has 13 amino acids. The CDR3 protein is CASSYVGTDTQYF. In nucleotides, the CDR3 is TGTGCCAGCAGTTACGTCGGCACAGATACGCAGTATTTT.

This chain connects TRBV19 to TRBJ2-1; D is uncertain. V lost 4 bases, J lost 5 bases, and 18 bases lay in between. Germline V gene lookup returns CDR1 LNHDA and CDR2 SQIVND (reference sequence). This CDR3 contains 16 residues. The CDR3 region is CASSRLWTGFNNEQFF. In nucleotides, the CDR3 is TGTGCCAGTAGTAGGCTGTGGACGGGCTTTAACAATGAGCAGTTCTTC.

The rearrangement uses TRBV19 and TRBJ2-5, with D perhaps TRBD1 (6 bases). The CDR3 covers 19 residues. V shed 4 bases and J shed 5 bases, with 29 bases lying between them. Germline V gives CDR1 LNHDA, CDR2 SQIVND (reference sequence). The CDR3 sequence: CASSTRWAPDRSARETQYF. The CDR3 DNA reads TGTGCCAGTAGTACCCGATGGGCTCCGGACAGAAGTGCTAGGGAGACCCAGTACTTC.

The rearrangement joins TRBV6-6 to TRBJ2-7; D tentatively fits TRBD1 or TRBD2 (6 bases each). The germline gives CDR1 MNHNY, CDR2 SVGAGI (reference sequence). Trimming stripped 10 bases from V and 4 bases from J, with 17 bases between. The CDR3 is made up of 13 amino acids. DNA for the CDR3: TGTGCCACCGTCGAGAGGAGGGGGTACGAGCAGTACTTC. Translation gives CATVERRGYEQYF.

The J gene is TRBJ2-1, the V gene TRBV24-1, with 11 bases identical to TRBD1. This CDR3 spans 16 amino acids. J lost 9 bases, V lost 3 bases, and 9 bases had no gene match. Germline assignment: CDR1 KGHDR and CDR2 SFDVKD. CDR3: CATSDTGTGGGLEQFF. CDR3 sequence (DNA): TGTGCCACCAGTGATACGGGGACAGGGGGGGGGCTTGAGCAGTTCTTC.

This sequence joins TRBV12-3 or TRBV12-4 and TRBJ2-2; D is unclear. The V and J ends lost 1 base and 7 bases respectively, with 4 bases between them. CDR3 length: 12 residues. CDR3 in DNA: TGTGCCAGCAGTTTAGAACTCGGGGAGCTGTTTTTT. Its protein product is CASSLELGELFF.

This sequence joins TRBV15 and TRBJ2-1, with 8 bases identical to TRBD2. The trim removed 7 bases at V and 0 bases at J, leaving 11 bases unmatched. This CDR3 is 17 amino acids long. Per germline, CDR1 LNHNV and CDR2 YYDKDF (reference sequence). In nucleotides, the CDR3 is TGTGCCACCAAACGAACCTCCGGGACTAGCTCCTACAATGAGCAGTTCTTC. Translated, it gives CATKRTSGTSSYNEQFF.

CDR3 sequence (DNA): TGCGCCAGCAGCTGGAACTCCGGGACAGGGACAGGAGAGCAGTACTTC. As protein: CASSWNSGTGTGEQYF. V is TRBV5-1 and J is TRBJ2-7; 9 bases are shared with TRBD1. The CDR3 extends over 16 amino acids. Germline V gene lookup returns CDR1 SGHRS and CDR2 YFSETQ. The ends lost 3 bases at V and 7 bases at J; junction bases unmatched: 14.

The chain links TRBV2 to TRBJ2-1, with no clear D. The germline V gene has CDR1 SNHLY and CDR2 FYNNEI. The V end was cut by 5 bases, the J end by 8 bases, with 10 bases between. The CDR3 runs 12 residues. DNA for the CDR3: TGTGCCAGCAGTCTTCTAAGGGATGAGCAGTTCTTC. Its protein product is CASSLLRDEQFF.

The chain uses TRBV12-3 or TRBV12-4 and TRBJ2-7; possible D gene TRBD1, 6 bases. CDR3 size: 13 residues. Between the trimmed V and J ends, which lost 5 bases and 3 bases, there was a span of 11 bases. The CDR3 protein is CASSPGQYYEQYF. In nucleotides, the CDR3 is TGTGCCAGCAGTCCTGGACAGTACTACGAGCAGTACTTC.

This clone appeared a single time. The chain has TRBV19 and TRBJ2-5; unclear D gene. CDR1 and CDR2 from the germline V gene are LNHDA and SQIVND (reference sequence). The length of the CDR3 is 14 residues. With 6 bases removed from V and 5 bases from J, the gap between germline ends came to 16 bases. CDR3 in amino acids: CASSTDGRWETQYF. In nucleotides, the CDR3 is TGTGCCAGTAGCACCGACGGACGGTGGGAGACCCAGTACTTC.

J is TRBJ2-5 and V is TRBV30; weak D call: TRBD2 (5 bases). The germline gives CDR1 GTSNPN, CDR2 SVGIG (reference sequence). The V gene lost 4 bases and the J gene lost 2 bases, with 11 bases spanning the gap. The CDR3 is 13 amino acids. The CDR3 reads CAWNGLTQETQYF. Written as DNA, the CDR3 is TGTGCCTGGAATGGACTCACGCAAGAGACCCAGTACTTC.

The gene calls are TRBV27 and TRBJ1-2; possibly TRBD1 for D (5 bases). The V end lost 5 bases, the J end lost 0 bases, and 16 bases lay between the germline ends. The germline V gene has CDR1 MNHEY and CDR2 SMNVEV (reference sequence). The CDR3 runs to 16 residues. The CDR3 DNA is TGTGCCAGCAGTCTAGATCCAGGGAGGCCTAACTATGGCTACACCTTC. It codes for CASSLDPGRPNYGYTF.

The rearrangement uses TRBV7-2 and TRBJ1-5; D gene uncertain. Per germline, CDR1 SGHTA and CDR2 FQGNSA. This CDR3 comprises 15 residues. Trimming took off 6 bases at V and 4 bases at J, with 16 bases between the two ends. The CDR3, as DNA: TGTGCCAGCAGGCCCGGGCCTTTGGGGAATCAGCCCCAGCATTTT. It translates to CASRPGPLGNQPQHF.

The chain carries TRBV18 and TRBJ1-3; D perhaps matches TRBD1 (5 bases). The germline V gene encodes CDR1 KGHSH and CDR2 LQKENI. Trimming cost V 0 bases and J 0 bases, with 12 bases left between them. The CDR3 has 17 amino acids. CDR3 coding DNA: TGTGCCAGCTCACCACCGATAGGGGAGAGCTCTGGAAACACCATATATTTT. Translation: CASSPPIGESSGNTIYF.

The chain is built from TRBV5-5 and TRBJ2-1; maybe TRBD2 (6 bases). The germline V and J ends were trimmed by 4 bases and 1 base, with 24 bases remaining between them. Germline CDR1 reads SGHKS; CDR2 reads YYEKEE (reference sequence). The CDR3 spans 19 residues. Written as DNA, the CDR3 is TGTGCCAGCAGCCTTTACGGGACTGCATTGGGGCTATCCTACAATGAGCAGTTCTTC. Amino acids: CASSLYGTALGLSYNEQFF.

V gene TRBV6-2 or TRBV6-3 combines with J gene TRBJ2-7, with 7 bases fitting TRBD2. The CDR3 is 15 amino acids. With V trimmed by 5 bases and J by 5 bases, 12 bases remained unmatched. The germline gives CDR1 MNHEY, CDR2 SVGEGT. CDR3 region: CASSRLGGSRNEQYF. The CDR3 DNA is TGTGCCAGCAGTAGGCTTGGCGGGAGCAGGAACGAGCAGTACTTC.

This clone was found once. This chain links TRBV24-1 with TRBJ2-2; D gene unclear. CDR1 and CDR2 from the germline V gene are KGHDR and SFDVKD. V dropped 4 bases and J dropped 6 bases, with 11 bases sitting between them. The CDR3 covers 14 residues. CDR3 coding DNA: TGTGCCACCAGTGACCCGAACGGCCCCGGGGAGCTGTTTTTT. Protein product: CATSDPNGPGELFF.

The rearrangement joins TRBV27 to TRBJ2-1, with a weak D call TRBD2 (5 bases). Trimming left V 5 bases short and J 6 bases short, with 11 bases between. CDR1 is MNHEY and CDR2 is SMNVEV in the germline V gene (reference sequence). This CDR3 region has 13 residues. The CDR3 DNA is TGTGCCAGCAGTATCGGGATGGCCAATGAGCAGTTCTTC. This gives the protein CASSIGMANEQFF.

The chain joins TRBV30 to TRBJ1-5, with 8 bases identical to TRBD1. The CDR3 is 13 amino acids. Germline CDR1 reads GTSNPN; CDR2 reads SVGIG (reference sequence). The junction had 1 base not matched to a gene; V was cut back by 5 bases and J by 1 base. The CDR3 DNA follows: TGTGCCTGGGACAGGGGCAGCAATCAGCCCCAGCATTTT. It codes for CAWDRGSNQPQHF.

The chain has TRBV11-2 and TRBJ1-2, with TRBD1 matching over 11 bases. The germline CDR1 and CDR2 sequences are SGHAT and FQNNGV. Trimming at V came to 5 bases and at J to 4 bases, leaving 6 bases not matched to a gene. The CDR3 is 15 amino acids. CDR3 in DNA: TGTGCCAGCAGCATATCCGGGACAGGGGGCTATGGCTACACCTTC. It encodes CASSISGTGGYGYTF.

CDR3 nucleotide sequence: TGTGCCAGCAGCCAAGATTTAACAGTTAATGAAAAACTGTTTTTT. As protein: CASSQDLTVNEKLFF. The rearrangement links TRBV14 to TRBJ1-4, with D hard to call. This CDR3 is built from 15 residues. V was clipped by 0 bases and J by 4 bases, with 9 bases between them. The V gene's germline CDR1 is SGHDN and CDR2 FVKESK.

The J gene is TRBJ2-5, the V gene TRBV19, with TRBD2 as a possible D gene (6 bases). Trimming stripped 3 bases from V and 0 bases from J, with 26 bases between. This CDR3 contains 20 residues. Germline V CDR1 and CDR2: LNHDA, SQIVND (reference sequence). The CDR3 nucleotides are TGTGCCAGTAGTATTACGGGCCAGGTAACTAGCCTTGGGGACCAAGAGACCCAGTACTTC. It is translated as CASSITGQVTSLGDQETQYF.

This clone was detected once. The CDR3 sequence: CAISGVSGSSYNEQFF. The CDR3 DNA sequence: TGTGCCATCAGTGGGGTTAGCGGGAGCTCCTACAATGAGCAGTTCTTC. The J gene is TRBJ2-1, the V gene TRBV10-3; TRBD2 agrees at 9 bases. CDR3 length equals 16 residues. Germline assignment: CDR1 ENHRY and CDR2 SYGVKD. Trimming removed 4 bases from V and 0 bases from J; junction bases left unmatched: 4.